These 9 T cell receptor beta chains were all obtained from the same sample, sequenced in a study of neurological immune-mediated disorders. From the 5' RACE reads, TCRdb called clonotypes with MiXCR, one entry per CDR3 protein. The sample carries around 33,000 distinct CDR3 sequences, roughly 7% recorded once. The sequencing input was PBMCs. Source of these receptors: a middle-aged woman in good health.

This clonotype was seen at least ten times. This chain connects TRBV5-1 to TRBJ1-5; weak D call: TRBD1 (5 bases). CDR1 and CDR2 from the germline V gene are SGHRS and YFSETQ. The CDR3 loop spans 15 amino acids. Trimming removed 3 bases at V and 4 bases at J, with 14 bases between. The CDR3 DNA reads as TGCGCCAGCAGCTCGGACGGGGCTGGAAATCAGCCCCAGCATTTT. Translating it yields CASSSDGAGNQPQHF. Looking up the rest from reference TRBV5-1 and TRBJ1-5 gives the full variable domain: KAGVTQTPRYLIKTRGQQVTLSCSPISGHRSVSWYQQTPGQGLQFLFEYFSETQRNKGNFPGRFSGRQFSNSRSEMNVSTLELGDSALYLCASSSDGAGNQPQHFGDGTRLSIL.

This clonotype was detected many times. The chain links TRBV12-3 or TRBV12-4 to TRBJ1-1; D is undetermined. The CDR3 totals 11 residues. Trimming took 5 bases from V and 9 from J, leaving 10 bases between them. The CDR3 coding sequence is TGTGCCAGCAGTCTCAGGTGGAAAGCTTTCTTT. Its protein product is CASSLRWKAFF.

This clonotype has a count of ten or more. The chain has TRBV20-1 and TRBJ2-3; D perhaps matches TRBD1 (7 bases). Germline CDR1 reads DFQATT; CDR2 reads SNEGSKA (reference sequence). Trimming left V 5 bases short and J 6 bases short, with 21 bases between. This CDR3 is built from 15 residues. CDR3 residues: CSAYQGGNSMDTQYF. The DNA for the CDR3 is TGCAGTGCTTACCAGGGGGGTAATAGTATGGATACGCAGTATTTT.

This clonotype was detected ten times or more. This chain joins TRBV7-2 and TRBJ2-5, with D maybe TRBD2 (5 bases). Trimming took off 7 bases at V and 2 bases at J, with 20 bases between the two ends. From germline, CDR1 is SGHTA and CDR2 FQGNSA. This CDR3 comprises 16 residues. The CDR3 loop reads CASIRTPGGRQETQYF. CDR3 in DNA: TGTGCCAGCATCCGTACACCCGGAGGCCGGCAAGAGACCCAGTACTTC.

The chain couples TRBV5-6 to TRBJ2-1; 8 nucleotides align to TRBD1. V trimming: 4 bases; J trimming: 8 bases; junction bases outside the gene matches: 11. The CDR3 has 15 residues. The V gene's germline CDR1 is SGHDT and CDR2 YYEEEE. CDR3 region: CASSPNRDRNDEQFF. The CDR3 nucleotides read TGTGCCAGCAGCCCGAACCGGGACAGGAACGATGAGCAGTTCTTC. The variable domain in full, with the rest retrieved from reference TRBV5-6 and TRBJ2-1, is DAGVTQSPTHLIKTRGQQVTLRCSPKSGHDTVSWYQQALGQGPQFIFQYYEEEERQRGNFPDRFSGHQFPNYSSELNVNALLLGDSALYLCASSPNRDRNDEQFFGPGTRLTVL.

This clonotype was observed at least ten times. The chain recombines TRBV5-1 with TRBJ1-1; 11 bases map to TRBD1. Germline V CDR1 and CDR2: SGHRS, YFSETQ. This CDR3 has 14 amino acids. V lost 6 bases to trimming and J lost 5 bases; unmatched junction nucleotides: 6. In DNA form, the CDR3 reads TGCGCCAGCAATGCCGGGACAGGGGGGACTGAAGCTTTCTTT. Its protein product is CASNAGTGGTEAFF.

In this sample, this clonotype turned up many times. The rearrangement links TRBV12-3 or TRBV12-4 to TRBJ2-3, with D hard to call. Trimming shortened V by 4 bases and J by 0 bases, and 5 bases separated the two germline ends. The CDR3 is 13 amino acids. The CDR3 DNA follows: TGTGCCAGCAGTTCAGACAGCACAGATACGCAGTATTTT. Translation gives CASSSDSTDTQYF.

The sample holds many counts of this clonotype. This chain connects TRBV20-1 to TRBJ1-1, with D maybe TRBD1 (6 bases). CDR3 length: 13 amino acids. Germline V CDR1 and CDR2: DFQATT, SNEGSKA (reference sequence). V lost 5 bases to trimming and J lost 3 bases, with 13 bases between them. The CDR3 DNA is TGCAGTGCTTGGGGGGGCGGCGACACTGAAGCTTTCTTT. Its protein is CSAWGGGDTEAFF.

This clonotype was observed many times. The V gene is TRBV4-1, the J gene TRBJ2-5; D uncertain. The germline V and J ends were trimmed by 1 base and 1 base, with 7 bases remaining between them. This CDR3 comprises 14 residues. Germline V gene data show CDR1 as MGHRA and CDR2 as YSYEKL. The CDR3 DNA follows: TGCGCCAGCAGCCAAGGCCGAGGCCAAGAGACCCAGTACTTC. The encoded protein is CASSQGRGQETQYF.